A single sample gave rise to the 2 T cell receptor beta chains below, sequenced in a study of blood T cell repertoires in COVID-19. Profiling relied on immunoSEQ multiplex PCR, and the TCRdb table lists in-frame clones only, not all of them. The data contain some 130,000 clones, approximately 87% of them singletons. Sequenced sample: peripheral blood. Source of these receptors: a man aged 65 to 79 with active COVID-19.

CDR3 nucleotide sequence: TGTGCCTGGGGGGGAGGGGAGACCCAGTACTTC. The encoded protein is CAWGGGETQYF. The chain recombines TRBV30 with TRBJ2-5; 7 positions match TRBD2. The CDR3 totals 11 residues. Trimming took 5 bases from V and 5 from J; bases not matched to a gene: 2. The germline CDR1 and CDR2 sequences are GTSNPN and SVGIG (reference sequence).

This chain links TRBV19 with TRBJ2-4; 8 nucleotides line up with TRBD1. This CDR3 comprises 15 residues. V shed 10 bases, J shed 5 bases, and the junction held 13 bases outside the gene matches. Per the germline V gene, CDR1 is LNHDA and CDR2 is SQIVND (reference sequence). This CDR3 is CATMSYGTGQNIQYF. CDR3 sequence (DNA): TGTGCCACCATGTCCTACGGGACAGGACAAAACATTCAGTACTTC.